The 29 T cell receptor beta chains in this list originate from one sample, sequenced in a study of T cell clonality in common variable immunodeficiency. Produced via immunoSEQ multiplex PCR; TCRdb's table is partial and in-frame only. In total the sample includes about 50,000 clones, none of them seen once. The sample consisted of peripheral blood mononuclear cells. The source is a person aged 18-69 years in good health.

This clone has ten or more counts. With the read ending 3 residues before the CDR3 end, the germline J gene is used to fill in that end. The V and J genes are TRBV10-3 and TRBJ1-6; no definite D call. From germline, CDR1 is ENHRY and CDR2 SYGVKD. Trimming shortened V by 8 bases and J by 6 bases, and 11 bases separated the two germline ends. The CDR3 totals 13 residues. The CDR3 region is CAIRTAGNSPLHF. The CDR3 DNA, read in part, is TGTGCCATCCGGACGGCGGGTAATTCACCC.

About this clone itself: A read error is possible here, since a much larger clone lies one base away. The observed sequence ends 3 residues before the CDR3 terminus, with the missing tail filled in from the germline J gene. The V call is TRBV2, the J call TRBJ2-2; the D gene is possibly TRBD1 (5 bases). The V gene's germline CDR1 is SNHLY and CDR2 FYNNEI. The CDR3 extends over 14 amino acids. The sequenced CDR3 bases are TGTGCCAGCAGTGACAGGTCTGGGGCCAACGTG. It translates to CASSDRSGANV. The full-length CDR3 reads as CASSDRSGANVLFF.

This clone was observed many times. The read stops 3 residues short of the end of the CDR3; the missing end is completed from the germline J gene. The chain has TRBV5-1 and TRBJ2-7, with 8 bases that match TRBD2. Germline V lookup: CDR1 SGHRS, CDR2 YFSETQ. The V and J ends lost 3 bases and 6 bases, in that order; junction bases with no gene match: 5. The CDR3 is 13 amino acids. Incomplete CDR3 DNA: TGCGCCAGCAGCTCACTAGCGGAGGGCGAG. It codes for CASSSLAEGE. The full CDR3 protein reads CASSSLAEGEQYF. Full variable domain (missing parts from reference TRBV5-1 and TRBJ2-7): KAGVTQTPRYLIKTRGQQVTLSCSPISGHRSVSWYQQTPGQGLQFLFEYFSETQRNKGNFPGRFSGRQFSNSRSEMNVSTLELGDSALYLCASSSLAEGEQYFGPGTRLTVT.

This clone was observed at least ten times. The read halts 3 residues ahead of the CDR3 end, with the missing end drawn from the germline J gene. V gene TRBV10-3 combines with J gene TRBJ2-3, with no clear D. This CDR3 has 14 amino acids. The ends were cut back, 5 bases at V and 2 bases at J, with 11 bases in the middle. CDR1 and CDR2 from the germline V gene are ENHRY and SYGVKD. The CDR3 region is CAISKVLSTDTQYF. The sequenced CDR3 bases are TGTGCCATCAGTAAGGTACTATCCACAGATACG.

CDR3 loop: CASRMGPYEQYF. CDR3 bases read: TGTGCCAGCAGGATGGGGCCCTACGAG. This rearrangement joins TRBV2 to TRBJ2-7; D perhaps matches TRBD1 (5 bases). Read data end 3 residues before the CDR3 end; the end is taken from the germline J gene. The CDR3 totals 12 residues. From germline, CDR1 is SNHLY and CDR2 FYNNEI. The V end lost 6 bases, the J end lost 2 bases, and 8 bases lay between the germline ends.

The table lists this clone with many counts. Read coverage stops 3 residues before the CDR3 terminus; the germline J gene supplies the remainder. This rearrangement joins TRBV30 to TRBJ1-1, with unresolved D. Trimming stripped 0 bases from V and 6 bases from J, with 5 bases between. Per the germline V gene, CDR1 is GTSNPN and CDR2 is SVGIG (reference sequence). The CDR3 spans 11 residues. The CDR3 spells CAWSVTAEAFF. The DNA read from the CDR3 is TGTGCCTGGAGTGTAACAGCTGAA. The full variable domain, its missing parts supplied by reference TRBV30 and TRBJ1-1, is SQTIHQWPATLVQPVGSPLSLECTVEGTSNPNLYWYRQAAGRGLQLLFYSVGIGQISSEVPQNLSASRPQDRQFILSSKKLLLSDSGFYLCAWSVTAEAFFGQGTRLTVV.

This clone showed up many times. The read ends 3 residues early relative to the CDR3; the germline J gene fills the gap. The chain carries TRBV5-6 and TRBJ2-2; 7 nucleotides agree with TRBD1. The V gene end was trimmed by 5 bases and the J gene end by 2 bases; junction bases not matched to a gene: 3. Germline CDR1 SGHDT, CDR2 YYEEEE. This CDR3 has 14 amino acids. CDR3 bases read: TGTGCCAGCAGGCGGACAGGCAACACCGGGGAG. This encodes CASRRTGNTGE. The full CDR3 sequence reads CASRRTGNTGELFF. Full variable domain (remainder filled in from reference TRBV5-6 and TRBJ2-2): DAGVTQSPTHLIKTRGQQVTLRCSPKSGHDTVSWYQQALGQGPQFIFQYYEEEERQRGNFPDRFSGHQFPNYSSELNVNALLLGDSALYLCASRRTGNTGELFFGEGSRLTVL.

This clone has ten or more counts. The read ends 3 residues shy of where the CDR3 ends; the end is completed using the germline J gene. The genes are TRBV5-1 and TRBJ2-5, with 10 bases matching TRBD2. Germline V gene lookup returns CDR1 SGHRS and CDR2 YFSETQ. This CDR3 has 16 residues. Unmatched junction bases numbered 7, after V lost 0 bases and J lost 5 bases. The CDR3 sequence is CASSLEPAGGPETQYF. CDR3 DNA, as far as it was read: TGCGCCAGCAGCTTGGAACCAGCGGGGGGGCCGGAGACC. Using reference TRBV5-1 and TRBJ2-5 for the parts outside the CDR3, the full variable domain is KAGVTQTPRYLIKTRGQQVTLSCSPISGHRSVSWYQQTPGQGLQFLFEYFSETQRNKGNFPGRFSGRQFSNSRSEMNVSTLELGDSALYLCASSLEPAGGPETQYFGPGTRLLVL.

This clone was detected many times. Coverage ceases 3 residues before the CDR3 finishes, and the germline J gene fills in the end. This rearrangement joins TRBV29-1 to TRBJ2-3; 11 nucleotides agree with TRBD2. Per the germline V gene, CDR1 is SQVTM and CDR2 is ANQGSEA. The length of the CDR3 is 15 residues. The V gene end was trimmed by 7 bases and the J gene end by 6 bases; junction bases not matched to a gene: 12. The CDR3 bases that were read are TGCAGCGGCTCCCCCATAGCGGGAGGGTCCGATACG. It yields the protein CSGSPIAGGSDT. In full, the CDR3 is CSGSPIAGGSDTQYF.

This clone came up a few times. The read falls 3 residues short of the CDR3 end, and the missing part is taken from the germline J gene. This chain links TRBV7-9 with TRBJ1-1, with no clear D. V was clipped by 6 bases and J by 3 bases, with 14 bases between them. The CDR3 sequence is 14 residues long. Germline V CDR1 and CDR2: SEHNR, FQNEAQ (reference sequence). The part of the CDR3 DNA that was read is TGTGCCAGCAGTCGTCTTCAAGCGGACACTGAA. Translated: CASSRLQADTE. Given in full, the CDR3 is CASSRLQADTEAFF.

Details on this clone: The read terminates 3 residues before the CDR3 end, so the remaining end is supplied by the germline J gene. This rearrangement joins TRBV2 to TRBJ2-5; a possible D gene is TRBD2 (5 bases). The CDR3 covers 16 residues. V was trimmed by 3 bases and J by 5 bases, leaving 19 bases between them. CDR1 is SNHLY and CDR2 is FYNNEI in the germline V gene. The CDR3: CASSEIGLKFGETQYF. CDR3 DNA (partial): TGTGCCAGCAGTGAGATAGGACTGAAATTTGGGGAGACC.

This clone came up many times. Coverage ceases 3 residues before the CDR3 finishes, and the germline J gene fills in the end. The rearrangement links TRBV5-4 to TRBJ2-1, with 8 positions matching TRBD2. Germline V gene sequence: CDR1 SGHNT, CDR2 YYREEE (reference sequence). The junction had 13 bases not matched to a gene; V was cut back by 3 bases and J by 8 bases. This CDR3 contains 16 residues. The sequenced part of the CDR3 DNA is TGTGCCAGCAGCTACACGGGACTAGTCACGGGACATGAG. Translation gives CASSYTGLVTGHE. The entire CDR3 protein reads CASSYTGLVTGHEQFF. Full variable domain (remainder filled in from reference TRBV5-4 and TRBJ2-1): ETGVTQSPTHLIKTRGQQVTLRCSSQSGHNTVSWYQQALGQGPQFIFQYYREEENGRGNFPPRFSGLQFPNYSSELNVNALELDDSALYLCASSYTGLVTGHEQFFGPGTRLTVL.

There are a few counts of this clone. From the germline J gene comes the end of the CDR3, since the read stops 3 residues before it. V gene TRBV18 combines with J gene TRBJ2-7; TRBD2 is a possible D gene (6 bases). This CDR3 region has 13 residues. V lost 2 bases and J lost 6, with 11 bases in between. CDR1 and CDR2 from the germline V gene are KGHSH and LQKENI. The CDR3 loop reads CASSPDGGFEQYF. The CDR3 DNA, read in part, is TGTGCCAGCTCACCAGATGGGGGGTTCGAG. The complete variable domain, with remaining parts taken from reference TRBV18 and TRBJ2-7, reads NAGVMQNPRHLVRRRGQEARLRCSPMKGHSHVYWYRQLPEEGLKFMVYLQKENIIDESGMPKERFSAEFPKEGPSILRIQQVVRGDSAAYFCASSPDGGFEQYFGPGTRLTVT.

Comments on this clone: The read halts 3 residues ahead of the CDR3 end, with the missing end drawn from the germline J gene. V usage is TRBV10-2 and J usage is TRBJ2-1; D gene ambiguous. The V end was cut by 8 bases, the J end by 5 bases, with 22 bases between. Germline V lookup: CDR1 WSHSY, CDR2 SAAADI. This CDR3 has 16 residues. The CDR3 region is CASAPLGTGRDNEQFF. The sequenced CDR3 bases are TGCGCCAGCGCCCCTCTCGGAACCGGAAGGGACAATGAG.

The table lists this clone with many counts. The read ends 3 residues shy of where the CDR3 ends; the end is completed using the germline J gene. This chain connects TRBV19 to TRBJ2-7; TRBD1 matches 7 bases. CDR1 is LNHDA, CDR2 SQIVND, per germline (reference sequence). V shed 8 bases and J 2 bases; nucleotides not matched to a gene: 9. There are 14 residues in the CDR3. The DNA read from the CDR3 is TGTGCCAGTTCAATTACAGGGGACCCCTACGAG. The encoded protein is CASSITGDPYE. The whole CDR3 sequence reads CASSITGDPYEQYF. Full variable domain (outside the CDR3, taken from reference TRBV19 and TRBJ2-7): DGGITQSPKYLFRKEGQNVTLSCEQNLNHDAMYWYRQDPGQGLRLIYYSQIVNDFQKGDIAEGYSVSREKKESFPLTVTSAQKNPTAFYLCASSITGDPYEQYFGPGTRLTVT.

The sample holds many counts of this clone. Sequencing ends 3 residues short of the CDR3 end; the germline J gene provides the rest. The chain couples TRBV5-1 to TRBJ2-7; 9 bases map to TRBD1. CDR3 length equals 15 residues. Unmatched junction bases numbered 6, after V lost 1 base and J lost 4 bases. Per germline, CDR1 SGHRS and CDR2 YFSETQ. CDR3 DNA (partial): TGCGCCAGCAGCTTGACAACAGGGGGCGGGTACGAG. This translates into CASSLTTGGGYE. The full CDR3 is CASSLTTGGGYEQYF.

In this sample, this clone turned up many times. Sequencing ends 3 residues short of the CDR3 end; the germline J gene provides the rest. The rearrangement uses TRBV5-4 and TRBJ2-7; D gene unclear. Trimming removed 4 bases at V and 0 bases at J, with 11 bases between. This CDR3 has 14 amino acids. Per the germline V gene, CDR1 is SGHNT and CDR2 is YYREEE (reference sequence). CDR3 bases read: TGTGCCAGCAGCGATCAGAGAAGCTCCTACGAG. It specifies CASSDQRSSYE. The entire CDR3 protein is CASSDQRSSYEQYF.

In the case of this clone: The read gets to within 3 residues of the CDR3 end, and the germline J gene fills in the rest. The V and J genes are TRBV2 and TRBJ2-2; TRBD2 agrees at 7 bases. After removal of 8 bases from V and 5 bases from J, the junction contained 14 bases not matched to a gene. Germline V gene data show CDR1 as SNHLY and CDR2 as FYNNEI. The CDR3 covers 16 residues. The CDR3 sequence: CASGAGVTAGTGELFF. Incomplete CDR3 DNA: TGTGCCAGCGGGGCGGGGGTTACGGCTGGAACCGGGGAG.

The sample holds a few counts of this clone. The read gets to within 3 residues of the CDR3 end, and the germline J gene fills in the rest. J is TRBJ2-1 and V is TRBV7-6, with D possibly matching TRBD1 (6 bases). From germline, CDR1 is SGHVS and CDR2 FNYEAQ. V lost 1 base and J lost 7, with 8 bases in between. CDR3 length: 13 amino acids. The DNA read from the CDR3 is TGTGCCAGCAGCTTAGGGACAGCTAATGAG. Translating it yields CASSLGTANE. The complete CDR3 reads CASSLGTANEQFF.

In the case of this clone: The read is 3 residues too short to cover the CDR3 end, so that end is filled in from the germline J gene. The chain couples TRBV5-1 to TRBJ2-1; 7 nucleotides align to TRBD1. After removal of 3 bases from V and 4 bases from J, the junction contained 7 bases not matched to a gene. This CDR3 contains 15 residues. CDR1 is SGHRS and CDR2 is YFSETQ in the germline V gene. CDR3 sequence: CASSSDRVIYNEQFF. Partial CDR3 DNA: TGCGCCAGCAGCTCAGACAGGGTTATTTACAATGAG.

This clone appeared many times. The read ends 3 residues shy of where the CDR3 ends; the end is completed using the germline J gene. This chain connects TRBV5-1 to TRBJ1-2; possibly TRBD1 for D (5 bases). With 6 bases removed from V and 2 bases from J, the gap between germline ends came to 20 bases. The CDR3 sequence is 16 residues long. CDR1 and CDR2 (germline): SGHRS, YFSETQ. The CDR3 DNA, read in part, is TGCGCCAGCAAGGGAGGGGATCGGGTCGGCAACTATGGC. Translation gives CASKGGDRVGNYG. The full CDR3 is CASKGGDRVGNYGYTF. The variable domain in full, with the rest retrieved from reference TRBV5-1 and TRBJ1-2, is KAGVTQTPRYLIKTRGQQVTLSCSPISGHRSVSWYQQTPGQGLQFLFEYFSETQRNKGNFPGRFSGRQFSNSRSEMNVSTLELGDSALYLCASKGGDRVGNYGYTFGSGTRLTVV.

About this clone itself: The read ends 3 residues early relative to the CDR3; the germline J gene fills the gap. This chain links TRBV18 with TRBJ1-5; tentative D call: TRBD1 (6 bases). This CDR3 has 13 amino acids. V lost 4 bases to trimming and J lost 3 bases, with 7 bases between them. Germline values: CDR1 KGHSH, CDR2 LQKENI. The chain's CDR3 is CASSRQDNQPQHF. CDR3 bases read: TGTGCCAGCTCACGACAGGACAATCAGCCC. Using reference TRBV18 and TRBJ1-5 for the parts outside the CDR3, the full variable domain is NAGVMQNPRHLVRRRGQEARLRCSPMKGHSHVYWYRQLPEEGLKFMVYLQKENIIDESGMPKERFSAEFPKEGPSILRIQQVVRGDSAAYFCASSRQDNQPQHFGDGTRLSIL.

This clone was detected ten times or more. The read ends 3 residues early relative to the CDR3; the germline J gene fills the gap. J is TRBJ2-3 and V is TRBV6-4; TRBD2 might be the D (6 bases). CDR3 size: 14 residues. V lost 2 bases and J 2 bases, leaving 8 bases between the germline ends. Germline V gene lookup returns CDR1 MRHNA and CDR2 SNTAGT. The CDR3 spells CASSDGGNTDTQYF. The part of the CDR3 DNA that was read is TGTGCCAGCAGTGACGGGGGGAACACAGATACG.

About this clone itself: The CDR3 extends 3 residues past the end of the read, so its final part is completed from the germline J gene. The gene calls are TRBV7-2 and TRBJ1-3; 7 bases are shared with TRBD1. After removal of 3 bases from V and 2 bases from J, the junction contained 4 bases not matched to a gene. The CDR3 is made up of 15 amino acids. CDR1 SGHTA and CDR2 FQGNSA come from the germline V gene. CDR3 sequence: CASSFDRAAGNTIYF. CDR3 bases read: TGTGCCAGCAGCTTTGACAGGGCGGCTGGAAACACC.

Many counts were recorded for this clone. The DNA read from the CDR3 is TGTGCCAGCGGGAAACCGGGACTAGTGGGCTACGAG. Protein product: CASGKPGLVGYE. In full, the CDR3 is CASGKPGLVGYEQYF. The chain joins TRBV2 to TRBJ2-7; 8 positions match TRBD2. The CDR3 is cut off 3 residues early in the read; its end comes from the germline J gene. The CDR3 covers 15 residues. Germline values: CDR1 SNHLY, CDR2 FYNNEI. The V segment lost 8 bases and the J segment 3 bases; nucleotides outside the gene matches: 12.

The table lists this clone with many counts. The part of the CDR3 DNA that was read is TGTGCCAGTAGTATCTTGCGGGAGTTGGGCACAGATACG. Its protein is CASSILRELGTDT. The full-length CDR3 reads as CASSILRELGTDTQYF. The gene calls are TRBV19 and TRBJ2-3; 7 bases are a match to TRBD2. The read terminates 3 residues ahead of where the CDR3 ends, so the germline J gene completes it. The V and J ends lost 3 bases and 1 base, in that order; junction bases with no gene match: 7. CDR1 and CDR2 (germline): LNHDA, SQIVND (reference sequence). CDR3 size: 16 residues.

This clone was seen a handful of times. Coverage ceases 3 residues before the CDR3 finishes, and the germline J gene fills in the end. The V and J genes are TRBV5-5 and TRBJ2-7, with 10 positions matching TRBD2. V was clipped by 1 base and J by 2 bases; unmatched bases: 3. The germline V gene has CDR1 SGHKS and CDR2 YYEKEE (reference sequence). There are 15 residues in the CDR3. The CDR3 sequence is CASSLTSGATYEQYF. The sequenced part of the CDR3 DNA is TGTGCCAGCAGCTTGACTAGCGGGGCTACCTACGAG.

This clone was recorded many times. The chain's CDR3 is CATSGQGKNIQYF. CDR3 DNA, as far as it was read: TGTGCCACGTCAGGACAGGGCAAGAACATT. The chain carries TRBV7-9 and TRBJ2-4, with TRBD1 identical over 8 bases. The CDR3 end lies 3 residues beyond the end of the read and is filled in from the germline J gene. The CDR3 is 13 amino acids. The V segment lost 10 bases and the J segment 7 bases; nucleotides outside the gene matches: 9. Germline lookup yields CDR1 SEHNR and CDR2 FQNEAQ (reference sequence).

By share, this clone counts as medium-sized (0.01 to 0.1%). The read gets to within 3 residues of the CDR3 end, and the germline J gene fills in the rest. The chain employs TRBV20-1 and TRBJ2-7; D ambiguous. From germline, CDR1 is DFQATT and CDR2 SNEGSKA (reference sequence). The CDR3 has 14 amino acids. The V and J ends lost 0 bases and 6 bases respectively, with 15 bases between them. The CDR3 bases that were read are TGCAGTGCTAGAGAGATGAGGCGTAGCTTCGAG. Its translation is CSAREMRRSFE. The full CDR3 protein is CSAREMRRSFEQYF.